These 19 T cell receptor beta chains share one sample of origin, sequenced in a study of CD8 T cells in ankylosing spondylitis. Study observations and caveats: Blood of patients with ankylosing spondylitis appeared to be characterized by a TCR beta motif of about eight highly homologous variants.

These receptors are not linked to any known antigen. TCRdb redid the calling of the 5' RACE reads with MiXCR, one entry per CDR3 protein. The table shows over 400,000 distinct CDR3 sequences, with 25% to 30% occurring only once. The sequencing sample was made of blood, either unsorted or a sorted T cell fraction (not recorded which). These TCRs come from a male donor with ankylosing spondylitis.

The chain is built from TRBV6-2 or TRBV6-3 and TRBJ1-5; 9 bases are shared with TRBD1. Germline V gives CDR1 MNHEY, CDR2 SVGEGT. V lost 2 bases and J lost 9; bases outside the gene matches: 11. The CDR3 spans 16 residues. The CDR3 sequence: CASSYDPRDRVPPQHF. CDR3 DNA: TGTGCCAGCAGTTACGACCCGAGGGACAGGGTGCCGCCCCAGCATTTT.

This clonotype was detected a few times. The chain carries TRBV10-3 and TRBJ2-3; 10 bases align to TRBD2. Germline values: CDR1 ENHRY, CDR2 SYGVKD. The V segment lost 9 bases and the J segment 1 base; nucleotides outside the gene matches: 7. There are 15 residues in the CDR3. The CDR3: CAMDPAGGGTDTQYF. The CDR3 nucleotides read TGTGCCATGGACCCAGCGGGAGGGGGCACAGATACGCAGTATTTT.

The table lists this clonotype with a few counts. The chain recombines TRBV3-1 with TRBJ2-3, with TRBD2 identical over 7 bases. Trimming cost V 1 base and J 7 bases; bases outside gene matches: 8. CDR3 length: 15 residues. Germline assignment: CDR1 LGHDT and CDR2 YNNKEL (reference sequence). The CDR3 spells CASSQASSGWHTQYF. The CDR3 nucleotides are TGTGCCAGCAGCCAAGCTTCTAGCGGTTGGCATACGCAGTATTTT.

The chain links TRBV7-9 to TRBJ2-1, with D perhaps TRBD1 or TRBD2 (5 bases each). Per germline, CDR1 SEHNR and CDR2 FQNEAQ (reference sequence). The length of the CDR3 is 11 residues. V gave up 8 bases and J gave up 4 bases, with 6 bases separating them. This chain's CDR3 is CASGGYNEQFF. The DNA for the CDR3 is TGTGCCAGCGGGGGTTACAATGAGCAGTTCTTC.

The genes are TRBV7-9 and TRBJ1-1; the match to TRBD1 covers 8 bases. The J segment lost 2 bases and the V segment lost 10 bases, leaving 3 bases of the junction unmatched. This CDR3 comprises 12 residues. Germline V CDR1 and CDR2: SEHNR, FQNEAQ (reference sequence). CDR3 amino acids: CATGQANTEAFF. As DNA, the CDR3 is TGTGCCACGGGACAGGCCAACACTGAAGCTTTCTTT.

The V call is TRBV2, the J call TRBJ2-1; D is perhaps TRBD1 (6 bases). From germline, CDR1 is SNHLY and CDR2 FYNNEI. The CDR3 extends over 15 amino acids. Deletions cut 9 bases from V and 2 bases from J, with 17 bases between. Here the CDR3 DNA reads TGTGCCAGAAGGGGCCCCAGGGGCGCCTACAATGAGCAGTTCTTC. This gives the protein CARRGPRGAYNEQFF.

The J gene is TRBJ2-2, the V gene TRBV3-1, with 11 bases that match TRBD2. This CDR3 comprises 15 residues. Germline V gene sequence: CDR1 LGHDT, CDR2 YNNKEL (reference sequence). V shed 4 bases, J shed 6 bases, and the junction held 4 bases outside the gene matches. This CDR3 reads CASSPTSGSAGELFF. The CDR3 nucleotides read TGTGCCAGCAGCCCTACTAGCGGGAGCGCCGGGGAGCTGTTTTTT.

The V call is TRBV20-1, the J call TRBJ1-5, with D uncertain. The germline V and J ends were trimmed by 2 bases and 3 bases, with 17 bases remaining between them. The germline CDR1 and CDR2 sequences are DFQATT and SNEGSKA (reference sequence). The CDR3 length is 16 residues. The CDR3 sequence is CSARSWVSRTNQPQHF. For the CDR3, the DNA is TGCAGTGCTAGAAGTTGGGTCAGCCGAACCAATCAGCCCCAGCATTTT.

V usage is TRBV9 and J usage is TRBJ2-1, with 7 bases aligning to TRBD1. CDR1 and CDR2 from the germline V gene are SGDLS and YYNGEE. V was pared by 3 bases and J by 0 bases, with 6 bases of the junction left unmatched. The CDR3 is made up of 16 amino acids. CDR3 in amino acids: CASSGDSFLSYNEQFF. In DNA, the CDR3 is TGTGCCAGCAGCGGGGACAGCTTCCTCTCCTACAATGAGCAGTTCTTC.

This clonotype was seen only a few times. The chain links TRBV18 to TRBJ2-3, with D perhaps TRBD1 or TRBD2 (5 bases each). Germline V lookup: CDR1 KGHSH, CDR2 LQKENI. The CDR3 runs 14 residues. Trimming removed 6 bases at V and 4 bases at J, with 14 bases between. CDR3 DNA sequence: TGTGCCAGCTCCCGGGACGACAGCGCAGATACGCAGTATTTT. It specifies CASSRDDSADTQYF.

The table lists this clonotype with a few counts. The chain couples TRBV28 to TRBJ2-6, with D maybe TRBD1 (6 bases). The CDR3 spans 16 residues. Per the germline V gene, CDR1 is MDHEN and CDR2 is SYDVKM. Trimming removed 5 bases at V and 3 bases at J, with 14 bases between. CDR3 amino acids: CASSRTGTSGANVLTF. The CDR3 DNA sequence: TGTGCCAGCAGTAGAACCGGGACAAGTGGGGCCAACGTCCTGACTTTC. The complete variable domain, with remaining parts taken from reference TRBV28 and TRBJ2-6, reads DVKVTQSSRYLVKRTGEKVFLECVQDMDHENMFWYRQDPGLGLRLIYFSYDVKMKEKGDIPEGYSVSREKKERFSLILESASTNQTSMYLCASSRTGTSGANVLTFGAGSRLTVL.

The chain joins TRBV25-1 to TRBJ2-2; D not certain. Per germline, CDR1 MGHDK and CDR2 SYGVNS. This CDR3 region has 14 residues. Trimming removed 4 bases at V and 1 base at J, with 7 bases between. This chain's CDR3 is CASSVWGNTGELFF. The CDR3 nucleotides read TGTGCCAGCAGTGTTTGGGGGAACACCGGGGAGCTGTTTTTT.

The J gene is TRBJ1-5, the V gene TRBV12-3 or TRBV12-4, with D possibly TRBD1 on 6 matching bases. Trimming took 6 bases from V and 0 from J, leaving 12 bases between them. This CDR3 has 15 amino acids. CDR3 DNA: TGTGCCAGCAGCGAGACAGGTTTTAGCAATCAGCCCCAGCATTTT. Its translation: CASSETGFSNQPQHF.

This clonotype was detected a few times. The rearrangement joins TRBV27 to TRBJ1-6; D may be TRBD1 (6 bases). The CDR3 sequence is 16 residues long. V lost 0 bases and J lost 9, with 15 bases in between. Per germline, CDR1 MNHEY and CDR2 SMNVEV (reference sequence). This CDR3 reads CASSLSIAGEGSPLHF. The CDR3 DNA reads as TGTGCCAGCAGTTTATCGATAGCAGGGGAGGGTTCACCCCTCCACTTT.

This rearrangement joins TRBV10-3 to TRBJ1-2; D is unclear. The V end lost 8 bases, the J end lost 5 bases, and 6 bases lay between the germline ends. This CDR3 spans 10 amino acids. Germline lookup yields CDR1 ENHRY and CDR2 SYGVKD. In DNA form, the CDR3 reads TGTGCCATCGGGAGGTATGGCTACACCTTC. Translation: CAIGRYGYTF.

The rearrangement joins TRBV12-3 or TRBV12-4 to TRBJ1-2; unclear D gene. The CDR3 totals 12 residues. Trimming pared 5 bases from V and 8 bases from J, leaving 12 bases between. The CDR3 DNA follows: TGTGCCAGCAGTAGGACTCTTGGAGGCTACACCTTC. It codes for CASSRTLGGYTF.

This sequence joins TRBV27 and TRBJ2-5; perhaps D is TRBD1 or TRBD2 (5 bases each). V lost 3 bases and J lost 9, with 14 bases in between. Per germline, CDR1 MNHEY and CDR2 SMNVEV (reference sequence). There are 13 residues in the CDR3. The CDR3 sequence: CASSFVRDAAQYF. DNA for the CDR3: TGTGCCAGCAGTTTCGTTAGGGACGCGGCCCAGTACTTC.

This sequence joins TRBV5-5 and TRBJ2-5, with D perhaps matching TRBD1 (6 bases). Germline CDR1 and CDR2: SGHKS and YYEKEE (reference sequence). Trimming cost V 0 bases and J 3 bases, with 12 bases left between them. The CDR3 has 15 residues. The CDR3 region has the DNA TGTGCCAGCAGCTTGGCCTGGGGGCGGGAAGAGACCCAGTACTTC. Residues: CASSLAWGREETQYF.

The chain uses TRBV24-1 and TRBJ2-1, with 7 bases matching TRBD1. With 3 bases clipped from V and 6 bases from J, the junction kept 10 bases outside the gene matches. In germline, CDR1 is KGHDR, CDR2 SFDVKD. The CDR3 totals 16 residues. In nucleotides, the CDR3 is TGTGCCACCAGTGATCCCCGGACAGGTAGTCGCAATGAGCAGTTCTTC. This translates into CATSDPRTGSRNEQFF.